The sequence of this T cell receptor beta chain was determined in a study of CXCR4 blockade with PD-1 therapy in pancreatic cancer (dated by TCRdb to 2018 to 2020). About the investigation overall: The study analyzed resected pancreatic ductal adenocarcinoma using multiplex immunohistochemistry and TCRbeta immunosequencing, along with ex vivo slice culture to test PD-1 and CXCR4 blockade. To assess intratumoral heterogeneity, two geographically distinct regions from each of roughly six tumors were TCR-sequenced. The paper's findings and limits, for the study overall: Tumors showed clonal expansion, with mean productive clonality around 0.14 versus 0.05 in healthy blood, but clonality did not correlate with survival. A strong correlation was found between the frequency of an amino acid clone and the number of distinct nucleotide rearrangements encoding that clone, which suggests convergent selection driven by common tumor antigens. Because only TCRbeta chains were sequenced, true antigen-specificity overlap of convergent dominant clones was left unconfirmed pending paired alpha-beta single-cell sequencing.

None of the patients whose archived tumor blocks were used had received neoadjuvant therapy prior to resection. The preserved-tissue arm of the study used about 30 surgical resection samples from roughly 24 previously untreated pancreatic ductal adenocarcinoma patients. For the resection arm, DNA was extracted from ten 5-micron curls of FFPE tumor adjacent to the multiplex immunohistochemistry slide. TCRbeta CDR3 regions were immunosequenced from extracted DNA using the immunoSEQ Assay at Adaptive Biotechnologies. On the study's bioinformatics: To measure the absolute abundance of each unique TCRbeta CDR3, the sequences were collapsed and filtered. Clonality, calculated using only productive in-frame rearrangements, was defined as 1 minus Pielou's evenness. Regional overlap was evaluated by tracking the top 100 nucleotide rearrangements across paired samples, and paired versus unrelated samples were compared using the Morisita index. The immunoSEQ Rearrangement Details tool was used to assess whether nucleotide rearrangements converged onto identical amino acid sequences. Entries here come from immuneACCESS through TCRdb and include only in-frame sequences with V and J called. Some clones fail to appear in such tables; in the studies checked, an unresolved V gene covers under half of the shortfall, and the cause of the remainder is unknown. V, J and clone size derive from that table, while D and trimming were established from the DNA sequence. The sample data list over 8,000 clones, and around 50% of these were observed just once. Jointly, the top ten make up about 7.3% of the sample.

The CDR3 has 14 amino acids, counting the end cysteine and phenylalanine. The entry retains the CDR3 DNA only, 42 bases that are in frame from base 1. The germline V gene encodes CDR1 LNHNV and CDR2 YYDKDF (reference sequence). V loses 2 bases, J loses 2 bases, and the germline ends lie 10 bases apart. With regard to this clone: Its antigen has not been determined. No qualities accompany the bases; no much larger clone lies one base away.

Sequencing input: tumor tissue. This chain is built from TRBV15 and TRBJ2-7; the D gene is not confidently resolved. The receptor was isolated from a human donor with pancreatic ductal adenocarcinoma. The CDR3 in this case is CATSRSAPTYEQYF. The sequence in DNA is TGTGCCACCAGCAGATCGGCCCCTACCTACGAGCAGTACTTC.